A selection of T cell receptor beta chains follows, all from one sample in a study of CD4 and CD8 cells across lung adenocarcinoma regions. TCRdb used MiXCR to reprocess the PCR reads, holding one entry per CDR3 protein. Altogether about 12,000 distinct CDR3 sequences are present, roughly 43% being singletons, with the ten largest covering roughly 25%. Sequenced input: CD8+ T cells from the margin of a lung tumor. All receptors come from a female donor with lung adenocarcinoma. The CD4 and CD8 labels of this study may be unreliable. Both conserved end residues are part of each CDR3. The D gene is left open where the match is weak. Rows may omit the clone size; those that give it use once, few, many or a size class.

D gene,clone size,V gene,CDR3 length,J gene,CDR3 protein,CDR3 DNA
NA,NA,TRBV14,14,TRBJ2-3,CASSQSQGAHTQYF,TGTGCCAGCAGCCAATCCCAGGGTGCCCATACGCAGTATTTT
NA,NA,TRBV6-1,16,TRBJ2-3,CASQGSGGGFEDTQYF,TGTGCCAGCCAGGGCTCTGGGGGCGGTTTCGAAGATACCCAGTATTTT
NA,few,TRBV6-5,17,TRBJ2-2,CASSYHQDSSSTGELFF,TGTGCCAGCAGTTACCATCAGGACTCGTCGAGCACCGGGGAGCTGTTTTTT
TRBD2,medium-sized,TRBV7-7,13,TRBJ2-3,CASSRTSRDTQYF,TGTGCCAGCAGCCGGACTAGCAGAGATACGCAGTATTTT
TRBD2,NA,TRBV6-5,15,TRBJ2-1,CARRFSGTSGDAQFF,TGTGCCAGGAGATTCTCGGGGACTAGCGGAGATGCGCAGTTTTTC
TRBD2,NA,TRBV6-1,16,TRBJ2-3,CASRASGHRTTETQYF,TGTGCCAGCAGGGCTAGCGGGCACCGAACCACAGAGACGCAGTATTTT
NA,medium-sized,TRBV6-1,15,TRBJ2-2,CASSEGAGWTGELFF,TGTGCCAGCAGTGAGGGCGCGGGTTGGACCGGGGAGCTGTTTTTT
NA,few,TRBV11-1,14,TRBJ2-2,CASSLSRNTGELFF,TGTGCCAGCAGCCTATCGCGAAACACCGGGGAGCTGTTTTTT
TRBD1,NA,TRBV6-1,14,TRBJ2-2,CASKGTVSTGTQFF,TGTGCCAGCAAAGGGACAGTGAGTACCGGGACGCAGTTTTTT
TRBD2,medium-sized,TRBV7-2,13,TRBJ2-3,CASSLGGEDTQYF,TGTGCCAGCAGCCTGGGGGGGGAAGATACGCAGTATTTT
TRBD1,NA,TRBV6-5,15,TRBJ2-7,CASSYGGQAFSEQYF,TGTGCCAGCAGTTACGGCGGACAGGCCTTCAGTGAGCAGTACTTC
NA,many,TRBV12-3/TRBV12-4,13,TRBJ1-2,CASSSSSNYGYTF,TGTGCCAGCAGTAGTTCCTCTAACTATGGCTACACCTTC
TRBD1,few,TRBV6-1,15,TRBJ1-5,CASSDWTGSNQPQHF,TGTGCCAGCAGTGATTGGACAGGTAGCAATCAGCCCCAGCATTTT
NA,many,TRBV10-1,12,TRBJ2-7,CASSETGYEQYF,TGCGCCAGCAGTGAGACAGGCTACGAGCAGTACTTC
NA,few,TRBV7-2,14,TRBJ2-1,CASSRDRVDNEQFF,TGTGCCAGCAGTAGAGATAGGGTGGACAATGAGCAGTTCTTC
NA,NA,TRBV6-5,15,TRBJ1-4,CASSYSRTQSGKLFF,TGTGCCAGCAGTTACTCAAGGACACAGTCGGGAAAACTGTTTTTT
TRBD2,NA,TRBV10-3,14,TRBJ2-3,CAGTGVGGKDMQYF,TGTGCCGGCACGGGAGTCGGGGGGAAAGATATGCAGTATTTT
NA,NA,TRBV7-2,16,TRBJ2-5,CASSSGPGGPRETQYF,TGTGCCAGCAGCTCTGGACCCGGGGGGCCGCGAGAGACCCAGTACTTT
NA,NA,TRBV27,15,TRBJ2-5,CASSCLSSGAEVQSF,TGTGCCAGCAGTTGCCTGAGCTCTGGGGCGGAGGTCCAGTCTTTC
NA,NA,TRBV6-5,18,TRBJ2-3,CASSYVLPSGTGKETQYF,TGTGCCAGCAGTTACGTCCTCCCCTCAGGAACGGGGAAAGAGACGCAGTACTTT
NA,few,TRBV7-9,14,TRBJ2-2,CASSPPAGTGELFF,TGTGCCAGCAGCCCCCCCGCCGGCACCGGGGAGCTGTTTTTT
TRBD2,NA,TRBV10-2,15,TRBJ2-3,CASGDGGGSTDTQYF,TGCGCCAGCGGAGACGGGGGGGGGAGCACAGATACGCAGTATTTT
TRBD1,NA,TRBV6-1,13,TRBJ2-2,CASSVDRTNELFF,TGTGCCAGCAGTGTGGACAGGACCAATGAGCTGTTCTTT
NA,NA,TRBV20-1,14,TRBJ2-5,CSASLGRLWGTQYF,TGCAGTGCTAGCCTCGGACGCCTGTGGGGGACCCAGTACTTC
NA,NA,TRBV27,17,TRBJ2-1,CASSLSVIGQSRMGQFF,TGTGCCAGCAGTTTAAGTGTTATAGGACAGTCTAGAATGGGTCAGTTCTTC
NA,many,TRBV6-1,14,TRBJ1-6,CASSEAADNSPLHF,TGTGCCAGCAGTGAAGCGGCTGATAATTCACCCCTCCACTTT
TRBD2,NA,TRBV6-1,16,TRBJ2-7,CASRSATSGKLYEQYF,TGTGCCAGCAGATCCGCCACTAGCGGAAAGCTCTACGAGCAGTACTTC
TRBD2,many,TRBV24-1,16,TRBJ2-2,CATSDRAGGFTGELFF,TGTGCCACCAGTGATCGAGCGGGGGGGTTCACCGGGGAGCTGTTTTTT
NA,NA,TRBV6-1,12,TRBJ1-1,CASSEPNTEAFF,TGTGCCAGCAGTGAACCTAACACTGAAGCTTTCTTT
NA,medium-sized,TRBV6-1,16,TRBJ1-2,CASSDTPGRTLYGYTF,TGTGCCAGCAGCGACACCCCTGGACGGACCCTGTATGGCTACACCTTC
NA,many,TRBV10-2,13,TRBJ1-2,CASNNDEGYGYTF,TGCGCCAGCAATAATGACGAGGGCTATGGCTACACCTTC
TRBD2,medium-sized,TRBV7-2,14,TRBJ2-3,CASSLASGADTQYF,TGTGCCAGCAGCTTAGCTAGCGGGGCAGATACGCAGTATTTT
TRBD1,medium-sized,TRBV7-9,16,TRBJ2-5,CASSFQSGGVGETQYF,TGTGCCAGCAGCTTTCAATCAGGGGGCGTCGGAGAGACCCAGTACTTC
TRBD1,NA,TRBV6-1,15,TRBJ2-1,CASRRQGGSYNEQFF,TGTGCCAGCAGAAGACAGGGTGGCTCCTACAATGAGCAGTTCTTC
NA,NA,TRBV12-3/TRBV12-4,13,TRBJ2-5,CASTPSGGETQYF,TGTGCCAGCACCCCCTCCGGGGGAGAGACCCAGTACTTC